Listed below are T cell receptor beta chains from one sample, sequenced in a study of CD8 T cells in ankylosing spondylitis. TCRdb re-analysed the 5' RACE reads in MiXCR, keeping a single row per CDR3 protein. The sample holds approximately 300,000 distinct CDR3 sequences; approximately 8.2% are singletons and the top ten take approximately 15%. Sequenced sample: blood, either unsorted or a sorted T cell fraction (not recorded which). All receptors come from a male donor with ankylosing spondylitis. The CDR3 runs from the conserved cysteine through the conserved F or W. Clone size, where shown, is once, few, many, or a class for clones that have expanded.

.	TRBV28	TRBJ2-2	CASSFLYQRNTGELFF
few	TRBV10-3	TRBJ2-1	CAICGSASDEQFF
.	TRBV18	TRBJ2-2	CASSPPGRTGDTGELFF
.	TRBV6-1	TRBJ1-5	CASSEWGRDYSNQPQHF
many	TRBV4-3	TRBJ1-2	CASSQDWGIGGYTF
.	TRBV27	TRBJ2-2	CASTPGGAVGELFF
few	TRBV7-9	TRBJ1-1	CASSPSPRANTEAFF
few	TRBV5-1	TRBJ2-2	CASSLRTSGAGELFF
few	TRBV3-1	TRBJ2-1	CASSPRGGNREQFF
many	TRBV7-2	TRBJ2-3	CASSSPGHSTDTQYF
.	TRBV12-3/TRBV12-4	TRBJ1-2	CASSTGRHGYTF
few	TRBV11-1	TRBJ1-6	CASSRQGSDSPLHF
many	TRBV4-2	TRBJ2-2	CASSQRHNTGVPGELFF
few	TRBV3-1	TRBJ2-3	CASSQDRGSSDTQYF
many	TRBV5-1	TRBJ2-1	CASYAEFSYNEQFF
.	TRBV5-6	TRBJ2-2	CASSLYRVTYTGELFF
many	TRBV12-3/TRBV12-4	TRBJ1-1	CASSFKENTEAFF
many	TRBV4-3	TRBJ1-5	CASSLSRAGVQPQHF
few	TRBV5-1	TRBJ2-1	CASSLRTGGQMRLNEQFF
.	TRBV20-1	TRBJ1-1	CSARDRGVWNTEAFF
few	TRBV7-2	TRBJ2-7	CASSTGLASSYEQYF
few	TRBV7-3	TRBJ2-3	CASSSQPGWTKSDTQYF
few	TRBV3-1	TRBJ1-5	CASSLRDNDQPQHF
few	TRBV19	TRBJ1-5	CASNLQGAGWNQPQHF
.	TRBV20-1	TRBJ1-5	CSASDGFGGSNQPQHF
.	TRBV20-1	TRBJ2-3	CSALSPAGDTQYF
many	TRBV6-2/TRBV6-3	TRBJ2-1	CASSYPGLGSFEQFF
.	TRBV7-6	TRBJ1-1	CASSRRQGNTEAFF
.	TRBV4-1	TRBJ2-5	CASSPEGRETQYF
.	TRBV21-1	TRBJ2-7	CASSKVPRMYEQYF
few	TRBV5-5	TRBJ2-1	CASSLSPPAAYNEQFF
few	TRBV9	TRBJ1-2	CASSLGGGTYGYTF